Shown below are 7 T cell receptor beta chains from a single sample sequenced in a study of Graves' ophthalmopathy and Graves' hyperthyroidism. Transcripts of RNA were the source for amplifying TCR beta CDR3 regions. HTBI-primed first-round RT-PCR preceded second-round multiplex PCR. TCRdb reanalysed the multiplex PCR reads using MiXCR and keeps one entry per CDR3 protein. Here the sample spans 600,000 to 650,000 distinct CDR3 sequences, about a fifth being singletons. The sequencing input was peripheral blood. The receptors come from a woman in her late teens or twenties with stable Graves' hyperthyroidism. Some clones in this sample may be carry-over from other donors' samples.

This clonotype was picked up many times. The gene calls are TRBV28 and TRBJ1-2; D perhaps matches TRBD1 (5 bases). V gave up 4 bases and J gave up 8 bases, with 8 bases separating them. Germline V gene lookup returns CDR1 MDHEN and CDR2 SYDVKM. The CDR3 length is 11 residues. This CDR3 reads CASSSQGGYTF. Written as DNA, the CDR3 is TGTGCCAGCAGTTCTCAGGGCGGCTACACCTTC.

Turning to this clonotype: A clone one base away is much larger, so this may be a read error. The V gene is TRBV6-1, the J gene TRBJ1-3, with TRBD1 identical over 9 bases. V was pared by 6 bases and J by 3 bases, with 9 bases of the junction left unmatched. CDR1 and CDR2 (germline): MNHNS, SASEGT. The CDR3 has 16 amino acids. Written as DNA, the CDR3 is TGTGCCAGCAGGGGTCCCGGGACAGGGCTTGGAAACACCATATATTTT. It is translated as CASRGPGTGLGNTIYF.

This clonotype was counted many times. The chain is built from TRBV6-1 and TRBJ1-1, with 9 bases aligning to TRBD1. This CDR3 has 12 amino acids. Per germline, CDR1 MNHNS and CDR2 SASEGT. After removal of 10 bases from V and 5 bases from J, the junction contained 5 bases not matched to a gene. CDR3 sequence: CATDRGMTEAFF. The DNA of the CDR3 is TGTGCCACCGACAGGGGGATGACTGAAGCTTTCTTT.

The rearrangement joins TRBV6-1 to TRBJ2-7; 13 nucleotides align to TRBD2. Germline V gives CDR1 MNHNS, CDR2 SASEGT. This CDR3 has 15 residues. J gave up 0 bases and V 7 bases, and 3 bases lay outside the gene matches. CDR3 nucleotide sequence: TGTGCCAGCACGGGACTAGCGGGGAACTCCTACGAGCAGTACTTC. Translated: CASTGLAGNSYEQYF.

This clonotype was counted ten times or more. The chain joins TRBV24-1 to TRBJ2-2; TRBD1 matches at 9 bases. Germline CDR1 and CDR2: KGHDR and SFDVKD. V was clipped by 3 bases and J by 0 bases; unmatched bases: 7. The CDR3 spans 18 residues. CDR3: CATSDLPGQGANTGELFF. The CDR3 region has the DNA TGTGCCACCAGTGATCTGCCGGGACAGGGCGCGAACACCGGGGAGCTGTTTTTT.

This clonotype occurred many times. The rearrangement uses TRBV6-2 or TRBV6-3 and TRBJ2-7, with TRBD2 matching over 7 bases. The CDR3 covers 14 residues. The germline CDR1 and CDR2 sequences are MNHEY and SVGEGT. Trimming took 6 bases from V and 4 from J; bases not matched to a gene: 9. The CDR3 sequence is CASRTGGGRYEQYF. The CDR3 nucleotides are TGTGCCAGCAGAACGGGAGGAGGTCGGTACGAGCAGTACTTC.

This clonotype was recorded a few times. The rearrangement uses TRBV6-5 and TRBJ2-7, with a tentative D call TRBD1 (9 bases). Trimming removed 8 bases from V and 4 bases from J, with 39 bases in between. The CDR3 totals 21 residues. Germline V gene sequence: CDR1 MNHEY, CDR2 SVGAGI. In DNA form, the CDR3 reads TGTGCCAGCCGGCCCTCTTGCCCGGGACAGGGCACAGCGGGAGCGCTTTACGAGCAGTACTTC. Translation gives CASRPSCPGQGTAGALYEQYF.